This record covers a single T cell receptor beta chain. No antigen is known for it. Vbeta (60) and Jbeta (13) primers were used in the PCR. Per the study methods: Counted up in a later analysis, unique TCR beta chains came to about 80 million, with around 12 million shared. Profiled with immunoSEQ multiplex PCR; TCRdb holds only in-frame clones, not every one. V and J calls plus clone size are reproduced from that table; the DNA served to infer D and trimming. The sample shows about 150,000 clones, over 55% of them seen only once. The source of the sample is a study of cytomegalovirus exposure and HLA in healthy donors. CDR1 is SGHRS, CDR2 YFSETQ, per germline. J lost 1 base, V lost 4 bases, and 10 bases had no gene match. The CDR3 length is 17 residues. Study observations and caveats: It was in a later analysis that TCR association rates were seen to vary by HLA locus, highest for DRB1 and lowest for HLA-C. In a later analysis, V- and J-gene trimming of beta chains associated with a DCLRE1C missense variant, replicated independently.

This chain connects TRBV5-1 to TRBJ1-1; 10 nucleotides line up with TRBD1. The material sequenced was PBMCs. The sequence was collected from a man aged 35 to 55 in good health and CMV-seronegative. CDR3 protein: CASSPGDRGISNTEAFF. CDR3 nucleotides: TGCGCCAGCAGCCCAGGGGACAGGGGCATCTCGAACACTGAAGCTTTCTTT.